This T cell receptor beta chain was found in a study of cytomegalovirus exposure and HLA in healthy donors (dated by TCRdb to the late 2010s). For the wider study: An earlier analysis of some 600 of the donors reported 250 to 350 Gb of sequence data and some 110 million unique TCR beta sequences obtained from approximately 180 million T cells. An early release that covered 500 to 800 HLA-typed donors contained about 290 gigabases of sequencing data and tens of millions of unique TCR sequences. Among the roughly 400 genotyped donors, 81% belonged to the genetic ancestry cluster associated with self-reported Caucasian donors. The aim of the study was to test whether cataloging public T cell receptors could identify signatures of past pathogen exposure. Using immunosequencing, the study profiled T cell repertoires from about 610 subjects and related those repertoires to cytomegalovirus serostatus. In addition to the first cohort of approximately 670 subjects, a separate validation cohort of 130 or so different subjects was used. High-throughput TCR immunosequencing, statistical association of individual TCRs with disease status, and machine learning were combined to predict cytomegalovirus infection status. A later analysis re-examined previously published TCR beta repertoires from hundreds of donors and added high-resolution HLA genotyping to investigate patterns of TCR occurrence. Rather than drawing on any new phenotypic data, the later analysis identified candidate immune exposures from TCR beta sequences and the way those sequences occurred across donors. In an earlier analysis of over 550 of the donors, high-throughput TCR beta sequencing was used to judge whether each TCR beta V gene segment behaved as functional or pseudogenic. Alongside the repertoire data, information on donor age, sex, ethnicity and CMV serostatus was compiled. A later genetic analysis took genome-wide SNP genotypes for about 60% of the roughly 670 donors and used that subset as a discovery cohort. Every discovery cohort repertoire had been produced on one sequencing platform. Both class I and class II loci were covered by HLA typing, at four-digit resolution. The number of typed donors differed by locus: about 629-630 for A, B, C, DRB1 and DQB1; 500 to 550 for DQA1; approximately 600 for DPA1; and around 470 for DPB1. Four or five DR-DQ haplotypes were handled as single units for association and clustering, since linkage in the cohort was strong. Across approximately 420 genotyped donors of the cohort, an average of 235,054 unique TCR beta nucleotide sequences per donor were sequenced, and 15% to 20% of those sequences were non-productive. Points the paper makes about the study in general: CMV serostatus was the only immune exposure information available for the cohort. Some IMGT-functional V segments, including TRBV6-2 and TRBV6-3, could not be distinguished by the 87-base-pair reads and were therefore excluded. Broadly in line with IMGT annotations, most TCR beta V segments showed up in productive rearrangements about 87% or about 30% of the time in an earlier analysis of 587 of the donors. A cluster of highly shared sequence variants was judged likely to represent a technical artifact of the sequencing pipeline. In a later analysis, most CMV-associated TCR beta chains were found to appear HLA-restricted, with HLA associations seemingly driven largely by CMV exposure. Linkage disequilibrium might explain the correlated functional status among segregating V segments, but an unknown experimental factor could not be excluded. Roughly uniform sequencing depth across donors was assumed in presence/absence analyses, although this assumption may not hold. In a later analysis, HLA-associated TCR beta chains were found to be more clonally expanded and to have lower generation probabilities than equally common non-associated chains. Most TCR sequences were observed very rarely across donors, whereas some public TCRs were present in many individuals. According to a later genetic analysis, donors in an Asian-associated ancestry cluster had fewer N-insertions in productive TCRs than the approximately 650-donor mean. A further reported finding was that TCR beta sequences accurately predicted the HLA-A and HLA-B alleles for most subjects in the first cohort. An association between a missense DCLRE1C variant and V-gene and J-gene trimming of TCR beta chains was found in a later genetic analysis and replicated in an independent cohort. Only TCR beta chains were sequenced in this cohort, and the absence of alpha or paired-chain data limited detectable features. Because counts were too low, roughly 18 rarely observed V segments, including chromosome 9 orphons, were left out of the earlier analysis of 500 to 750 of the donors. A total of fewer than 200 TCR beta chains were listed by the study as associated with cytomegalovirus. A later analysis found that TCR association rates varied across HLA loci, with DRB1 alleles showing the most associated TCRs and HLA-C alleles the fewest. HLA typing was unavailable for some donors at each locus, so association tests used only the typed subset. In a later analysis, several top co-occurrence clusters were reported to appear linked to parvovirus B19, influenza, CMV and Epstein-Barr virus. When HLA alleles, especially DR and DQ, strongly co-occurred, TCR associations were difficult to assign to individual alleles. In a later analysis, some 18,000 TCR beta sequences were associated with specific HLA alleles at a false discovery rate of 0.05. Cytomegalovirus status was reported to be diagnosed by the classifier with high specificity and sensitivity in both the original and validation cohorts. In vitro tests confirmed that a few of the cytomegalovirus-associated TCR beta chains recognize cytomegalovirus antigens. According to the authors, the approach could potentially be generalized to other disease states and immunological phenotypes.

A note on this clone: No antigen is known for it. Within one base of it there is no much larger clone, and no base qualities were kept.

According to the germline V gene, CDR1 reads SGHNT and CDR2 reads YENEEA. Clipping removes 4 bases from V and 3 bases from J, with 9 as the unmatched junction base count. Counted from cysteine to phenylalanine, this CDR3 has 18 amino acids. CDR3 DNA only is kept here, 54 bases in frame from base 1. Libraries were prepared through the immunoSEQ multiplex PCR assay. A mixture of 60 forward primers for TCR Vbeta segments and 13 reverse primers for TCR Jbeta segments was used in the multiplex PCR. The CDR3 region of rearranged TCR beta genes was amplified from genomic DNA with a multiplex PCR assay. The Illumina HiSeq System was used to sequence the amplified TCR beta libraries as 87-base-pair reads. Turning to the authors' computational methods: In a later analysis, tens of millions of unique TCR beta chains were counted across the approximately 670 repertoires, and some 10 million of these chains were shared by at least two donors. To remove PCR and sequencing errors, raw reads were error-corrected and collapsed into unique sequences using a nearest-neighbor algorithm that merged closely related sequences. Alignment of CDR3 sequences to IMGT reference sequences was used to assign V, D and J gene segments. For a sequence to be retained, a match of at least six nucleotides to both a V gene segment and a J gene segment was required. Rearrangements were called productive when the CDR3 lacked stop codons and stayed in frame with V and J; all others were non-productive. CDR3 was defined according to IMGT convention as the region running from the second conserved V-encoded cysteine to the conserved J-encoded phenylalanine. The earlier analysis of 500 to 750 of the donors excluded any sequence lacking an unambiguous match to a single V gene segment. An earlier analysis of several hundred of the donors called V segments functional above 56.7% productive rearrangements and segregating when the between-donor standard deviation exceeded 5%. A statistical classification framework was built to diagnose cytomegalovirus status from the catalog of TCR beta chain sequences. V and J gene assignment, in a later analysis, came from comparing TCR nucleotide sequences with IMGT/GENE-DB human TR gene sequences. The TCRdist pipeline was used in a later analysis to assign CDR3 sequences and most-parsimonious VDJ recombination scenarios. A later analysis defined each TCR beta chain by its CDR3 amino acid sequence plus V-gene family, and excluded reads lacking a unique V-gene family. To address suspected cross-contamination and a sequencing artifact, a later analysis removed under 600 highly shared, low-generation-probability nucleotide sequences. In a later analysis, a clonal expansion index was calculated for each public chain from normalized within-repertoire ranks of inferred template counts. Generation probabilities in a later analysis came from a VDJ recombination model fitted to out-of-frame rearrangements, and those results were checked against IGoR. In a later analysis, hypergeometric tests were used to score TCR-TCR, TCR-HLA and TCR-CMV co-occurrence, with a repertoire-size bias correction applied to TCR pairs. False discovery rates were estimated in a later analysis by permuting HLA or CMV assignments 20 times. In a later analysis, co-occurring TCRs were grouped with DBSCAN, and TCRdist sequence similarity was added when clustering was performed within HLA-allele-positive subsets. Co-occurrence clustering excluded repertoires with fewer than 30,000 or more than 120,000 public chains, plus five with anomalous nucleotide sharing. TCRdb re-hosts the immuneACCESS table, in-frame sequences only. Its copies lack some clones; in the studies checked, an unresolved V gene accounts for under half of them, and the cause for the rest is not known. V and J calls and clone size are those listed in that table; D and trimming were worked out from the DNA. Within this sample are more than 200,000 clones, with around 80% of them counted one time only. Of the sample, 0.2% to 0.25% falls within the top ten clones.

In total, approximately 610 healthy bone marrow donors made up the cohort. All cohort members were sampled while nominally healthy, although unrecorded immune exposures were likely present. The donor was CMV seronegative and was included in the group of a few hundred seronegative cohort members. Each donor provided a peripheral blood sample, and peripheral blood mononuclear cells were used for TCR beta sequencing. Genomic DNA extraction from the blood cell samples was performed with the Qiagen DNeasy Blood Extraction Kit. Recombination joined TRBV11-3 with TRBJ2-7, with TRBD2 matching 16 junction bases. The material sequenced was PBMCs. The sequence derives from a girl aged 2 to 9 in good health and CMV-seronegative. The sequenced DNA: TGTGCCAGCAGCTCGGGACTAGCGGGAGGGCCTGCGATCTACGAGCAGTACTTC. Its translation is CASSSGLAGGPAIYEQYF. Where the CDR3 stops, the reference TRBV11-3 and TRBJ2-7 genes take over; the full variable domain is EAGVVQSPRYKIIEKKQPVAFWCNPISGHNTLYWYLQNLGQGPELLIRYENEEAVDDSQLPKDRFSAERLKGVDSTLKIQPAELGDSAVYLCASSSGLAGGPAIYEQYFGPGTRLTVT.